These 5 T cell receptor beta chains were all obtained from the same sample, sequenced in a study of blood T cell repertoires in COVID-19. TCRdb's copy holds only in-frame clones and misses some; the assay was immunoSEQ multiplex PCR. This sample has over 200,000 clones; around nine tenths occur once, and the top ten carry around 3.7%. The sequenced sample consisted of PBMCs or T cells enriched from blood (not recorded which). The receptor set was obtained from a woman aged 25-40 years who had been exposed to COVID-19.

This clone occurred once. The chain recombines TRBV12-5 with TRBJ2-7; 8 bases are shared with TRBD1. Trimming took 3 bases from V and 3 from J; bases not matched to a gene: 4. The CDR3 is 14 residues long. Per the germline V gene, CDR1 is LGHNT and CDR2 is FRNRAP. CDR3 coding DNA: TGTGCTAGTGGTTTTTGGACAGGGAGCTACGAGCAGTACTTC. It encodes CASGFWTGSYEQYF.

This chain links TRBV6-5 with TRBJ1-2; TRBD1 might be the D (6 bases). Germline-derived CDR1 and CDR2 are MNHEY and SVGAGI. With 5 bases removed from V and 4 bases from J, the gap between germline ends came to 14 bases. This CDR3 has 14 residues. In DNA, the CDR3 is TGTGCCAGCAGTACCCTACAGGGTCGCTATGGCTACACCTTC. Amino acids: CASSTLQGRYGYTF.

For the CDR3, the DNA is TGTGCCAGCTGGCTAGCGGGAGGTACCCAGTACTTC. Its protein product is CASWLAGGTQYF. The chain recombines TRBV7-9 with TRBJ2-5, with TRBD2 matching 11 bases. The germline gives CDR1 SEHNR, CDR2 FQNEAQ (reference sequence). Germline trimming cut 8 bases from V and 8 bases from J; bases unmatched to any gene: 4. CDR3 size: 12 residues.

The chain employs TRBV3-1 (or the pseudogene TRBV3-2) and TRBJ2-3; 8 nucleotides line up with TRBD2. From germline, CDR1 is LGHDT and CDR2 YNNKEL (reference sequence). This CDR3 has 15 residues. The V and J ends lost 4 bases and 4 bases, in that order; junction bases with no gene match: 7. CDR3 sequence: CASSPRTSFADTQYF. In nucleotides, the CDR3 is TGTGCCAGCAGCCCGCGGACTAGCTTTGCAGATACGCAGTATTTT.

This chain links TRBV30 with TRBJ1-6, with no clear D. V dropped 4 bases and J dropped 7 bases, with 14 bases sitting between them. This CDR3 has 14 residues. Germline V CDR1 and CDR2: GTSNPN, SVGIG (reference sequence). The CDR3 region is CAWNSRTGNSPLHF. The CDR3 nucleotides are TGTGCCTGGAACTCTAGGACGGGGAATTCACCCCTCCACTTT.